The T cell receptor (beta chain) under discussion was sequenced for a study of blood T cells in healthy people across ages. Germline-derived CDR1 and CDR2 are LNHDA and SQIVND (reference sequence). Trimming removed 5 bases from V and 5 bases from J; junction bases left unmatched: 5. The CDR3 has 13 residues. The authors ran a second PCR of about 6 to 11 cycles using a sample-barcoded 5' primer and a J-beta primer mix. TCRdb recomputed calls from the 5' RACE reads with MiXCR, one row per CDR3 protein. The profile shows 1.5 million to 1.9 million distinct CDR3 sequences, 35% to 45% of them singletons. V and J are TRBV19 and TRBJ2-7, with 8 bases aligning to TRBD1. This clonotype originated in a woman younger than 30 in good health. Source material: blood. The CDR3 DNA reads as TGTGCCAGTAGTCTCCCGGGACAGGACGAGCAGTACTTC. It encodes CASSLPGQDEQYF.